The 31 T cell receptor beta chains given below trace back to one sample, sequenced in a study of beta chain features in type 1 diabetes. What was sequenced were expressed TCRB transcripts, since all of the isolated RNA had been reverse transcribed. Repertoires were generated with immunoSEQ multiplex PCR, while TCRdb's copy carries only in-frame clones and drops some. The sample has under 450,000 clones; approximately 13% are singletons. Input material: naive CD4+ T cells from blood. The receptors originated from a man aged 25-40 years in good health.

This clone was recorded a few times. This chain uses TRBV9 with TRBJ1-1; TRBD1 agrees at 7 bases. Germline loops: CDR1 SGDLS, CDR2 YYNGEE. The V segment lost 0 bases and the J segment 10 bases; nucleotides outside the gene matches: 6. This CDR3 is built from 13 residues. This chain's CDR3 is CASSVGQGPGAFF. The CDR3 DNA follows: TGTGCCAGCAGCGTAGGACAGGGTCCGGGAGCTTTCTTT. The complete variable domain, with remaining parts taken from reference TRBV9 and TRBJ1-1, reads DSGVTQTPKHLITATGQRVTLRCSPRSGDLSVYWYQQSLDQGLQFLIQYYNGEERAKGNILERFSAQQFPDLHSELNLSSLELGDSALYFCASSVGQGPGAFFGQGTRLTVV.

This clone was detected only once. The chain couples TRBV4-2 to TRBJ2-1; possibly TRBD2 for D (6 bases). Germline loops: CDR1 LGHNA, CDR2 YNFKEQ. This CDR3 spans 16 amino acids. Trimming shortened V by 5 bases and J by 2 bases, and 16 bases separated the two germline ends. CDR3 region: CASSKAGTPPYNEQFF. DNA for the CDR3: TGTGCCAGCAGCAAGGCCGGGACTCCTCCCTACAATGAGCAGTTCTTC.

This clone was counted a few times. This rearrangement joins TRBV9 to TRBJ2-5; D could derive from TRBD1 or TRBD2 (5 bases each). Trimming took off 3 bases at V and 1 base at J, with 13 bases between the two ends. The CDR3 is 15 residues long. Germline V gene sequence: CDR1 SGDLS, CDR2 YYNGEE. Here the CDR3 reads CASSGTGLVQETQYF. The DNA of the CDR3 is TGTGCCAGCAGCGGAACGGGGCTAGTCCAAGAGACCCAGTACTTC.

In its sample, this clone was seen a few times. This chain joins TRBV10-3 and TRBJ2-3; 10 bases are shared with TRBD2. The junction had 10 bases not matched to a gene; V was cut back by 7 bases and J by 3 bases. The CDR3 has 16 amino acids. CDR1 ENHRY and CDR2 SYGVKD come from the germline V gene. The chain's CDR3 is CAIKPDPGLATDTQYF. The CDR3 region has the DNA TGTGCCATCAAGCCGGACCCGGGACTAGCGACAGATACGCAGTATTTT.

This clone occurred a few times. The chain couples TRBV10-3 to TRBJ1-3, with unresolved D. With 2 bases removed from V and 0 bases from J, the gap between germline ends came to 11 bases. CDR3 length equals 16 residues. CDR1 and CDR2 (germline): ENHRY, SYGVKD. CDR3 sequence reads: CAISEEYRRSGNTIYF. CDR3 nucleotides: TGTGCCATCAGTGAGGAGTACAGACGCTCTGGAAACACCATATATTTT.

This clone was detected a few times. The chain uses TRBV29-1 and TRBJ2-7, with TRBD1 identical over 7 bases. CDR1 and CDR2 from the germline V gene are SQVTM and ANQGSEA. This CDR3 has 13 residues. The trim removed 7 bases at V and 0 bases at J, leaving 6 bases unmatched. The CDR3 loop reads CSARQGLSYEQYF. CDR3 sequence (DNA): TGCAGCGCAAGACAGGGCCTCTCCTACGAGCAGTACTTC.

This clone has a handful of counts. The chain recombines TRBV4-1 with TRBJ2-1, with D possibly being TRBD2 (6 bases). V lost 1 base, J lost 3 bases, and 19 bases lay in between. Germline lookup yields CDR1 MGHRA and CDR2 YSYEKL. The CDR3 contains 18 residues. CDR3 coding DNA: TGCGCCAGCAGCCAAGTTTATCCACTAGCTGCGGACTACAATGAGCAGTTCTTC. Protein sequence: CASSQVYPLAADYNEQFF.

The chain carries TRBV5-1 and TRBJ2-5; 7 bases agree with TRBD2. The CDR3 runs 15 residues. Germline values: CDR1 SGHRS, CDR2 YFSETQ. Germline trimming cut 0 bases from V and 6 bases from J; bases unmatched to any gene: 8. The CDR3 DNA reads as TGCGCCAGCAGCTTGGAGACTGGACTAGTAAAGACCCAGTACTTC. Translation: CASSLETGLVKTQYF.

This clone was recorded a few times. The DNA of the CDR3 is TGTGCCAGCAGTTTATCGTCCAGGTCTAGCACAGATACGCAGTATTTT. Amino acid sequence: CASSLSSRSSTDTQYF. The chain combines TRBV27 with TRBJ2-3; D is unresolved. The CDR3 loop spans 16 amino acids. Trimming stripped 0 bases from V and 0 bases from J, with 10 bases between. Germline V gene sequence: CDR1 MNHEY, CDR2 SMNVEV (reference sequence).

The chain links TRBV14 to TRBJ2-1; 7 nucleotides agree with TRBD2. The ends lost 4 bases at V and 3 bases at J; junction bases unmatched: 3. The length of the CDR3 is 14 residues. Germline CDR1 reads SGHDN; CDR2 reads FVKESK. CDR3 protein: CASSPGLIYNEQFF. CDR3 bases: TGTGCCAGCAGCCCGGGACTAATCTACAATGAGCAGTTCTTC.

The chain recombines TRBV25-1 with TRBJ1-1, with D perhaps matching TRBD1 (6 bases). This CDR3 region has 17 residues. Trimming removed 1 base from V and 5 bases from J, with 20 bases in between. The germline V gene has CDR1 MGHDK and CDR2 SYGVNS. The CDR3: CASSEFEKADRQTEAFF. The CDR3 DNA sequence: TGTGCCAGCAGTGAATTCGAAAAAGCGGACAGACAGACTGAAGCTTTCTTT.

This clone was detected only a few times. CDR3: CASSMGLKEKLFF. CDR3 in DNA: TGTGCCAGTAGTATGGGACTCAAAGAAAAACTGTTTTTT. This rearrangement joins TRBV19 to TRBJ1-4, with D possibly TRBD1 on 5 matching bases. There are 13 residues in the CDR3. Looked up from germline, CDR1 is LNHDA and CDR2 is SQIVND (reference sequence). V was shortened by 3 bases and J by 8 bases, with 10 bases between the two germline ends.

This clone has a handful of counts. V and J are TRBV7-9 and TRBJ2-1; TRBD2 aligns across 8 bases. Germline V CDR1 and CDR2: SEHNR, FQNEAQ (reference sequence). V gave up 5 bases and J gave up 8 bases; unmatched junction bases: 11. This CDR3 comprises 15 residues. The CDR3 region is CASSKGSGSLDEQFF. In DNA form, the CDR3 reads TGTGCCAGCAGCAAAGGGAGCGGGAGTCTCGATGAGCAGTTCTTC.

The CDR3 here is CATSRDRLQGAYEQYF. In DNA, the CDR3 is TGTGCCACCAGCAGAGATAGGTTACAGGGGGCTTACGAGCAGTACTTC. The J gene is TRBJ2-7, the V gene TRBV15; 9 bases are a match to TRBD1. This CDR3 spans 16 amino acids. V gave up 0 bases and J gave up 4 bases; unmatched junction bases: 7. Germline CDR1 and CDR2: LNHNV and YYDKDF (reference sequence).

The chain combines TRBV18 with TRBJ2-7; D is perhaps TRBD2 (6 bases). CDR3 length equals 13 residues. In germline, CDR1 is KGHSH, CDR2 LQKENI. V was pared by 6 bases and J by 4 bases, with 13 bases between. CDR3 coding DNA: TGTGCCAGCTCGCCGACCGGGACTTACGAGCAGTACGTC. Translation gives CASSPTGTYEQYV.

In its sample, this clone was seen once. The V gene is TRBV5-1, the J gene TRBJ1-5, with a tentative D call TRBD1 (6 bases). Germline V gene sequence: CDR1 SGHRS, CDR2 YFSETQ. The germline V and J ends were trimmed by 0 bases and 3 bases, with 7 bases remaining between them. There are 14 residues in the CDR3. The CDR3 reads CASSLGDTNQPQHF. The CDR3 DNA is TGCGCCAGCAGCTTGGGGGACACCAATCAGCCCCAGCATTTT.

Written as DNA, the CDR3 is TGCAGCGCGTTACAGGGGGCGAACACCGGGGAGCTGTTTTTT. Its translation is CSALQGANTGELFF. The chain is built from TRBV29-1 and TRBJ1-3, with 8 bases that match TRBD1. The tail of the sequence fits TRBJ2-2 better, so the J call may be wrong. Germline V gene sequence: CDR1 SQVTM, CDR2 ANQGSEA. This CDR3 has 14 amino acids.

This clone was detected a few times. V usage is TRBV9 and J usage is TRBJ2-5; D possibly matches TRBD1 or TRBD2 (6 bases each). This CDR3 spans 15 amino acids. Germline V gene data show CDR1 as SGDLS and CDR2 as YYNGEE. V lost 2 bases to trimming and J lost 4 bases, with 15 bases between them. The CDR3 DNA reads as TGTGCCAGCAGCGTTGGTCCCGGGGGCGGAGAGACCCAGTACTTC. Translating it yields CASSVGPGGGETQYF. The full variable domain, rest sourced from reference TRBV9 and TRBJ2-5, is DSGVTQTPKHLITATGQRVTLRCSPRSGDLSVYWYQQSLDQGLQFLIQYYNGEERAKGNILERFSAQQFPDLHSELNLSSLELGDSALYFCASSVGPGGGETQYFGPGTRLLVL.

This clone was picked up a small number of times. The genes are TRBV5-1 and TRBJ2-1, with 11 bases fitting TRBD1. The CDR3 has 14 amino acids. The germline V gene has CDR1 SGHRS and CDR2 YFSETQ. V lost 4 bases, J lost 8 bases, and 5 bases stayed unmatched. The CDR3 DNA reads TGCGCCAGCAGCCCGGACAGGGGGCGGGATGAGCAGTTCTTC. Amino acid sequence: CASSPDRGRDEQFF.

The rearrangement joins TRBV30 to TRBJ2-7; D uncertain. Looked up from germline, CDR1 is GTSNPN and CDR2 is SVGIG (reference sequence). The CDR3 is made up of 11 amino acids. Trimming took off 0 bases at V and 7 bases at J, with 7 bases between the two ends. CDR3 sequence: CAWSVAREQYV. The CDR3 DNA sequence: TGTGCCTGGAGTGTTGCCCGGGAGCAGTACGTC.

Worth noting for this clone: Additional DNA sequences in this sample encode the identical CDR3. This sequence joins TRBV12-5 and TRBJ2-1; D gene unclear. The V end was cut by 5 bases, the J end by 8 bases, with 7 bases between. Per germline, CDR1 LGHNT and CDR2 FRNRAP. The CDR3 runs 11 residues. This CDR3 reads CASGPEHEQFF. The CDR3 DNA reads TGTGCTAGTGGTCCGGAGCATGAGCAGTTCTTC.

The J gene is TRBJ2-3, the V gene TRBV19, with 7 bases aligning to TRBD1. The CDR3 totals 12 residues. Germline loops: CDR1 LNHDA, CDR2 SQIVND (reference sequence). The V and J ends lost 4 bases and 10 bases, in that order; junction bases with no gene match: 5. The DNA for the CDR3 is TGTGCCAGTAGTAAACCCGGGACAGCGCAGTATTTT. Translating it yields CASSKPGTAQYF.

This chain uses TRBV4-3 with TRBJ2-2; 8 nucleotides line up with TRBD2. Germline-derived CDR1 and CDR2 are LGHNA and YSLEER. The CDR3 covers 17 residues. With V trimmed by 0 bases and J by 6 bases, 9 bases remained unmatched. The CDR3 coding sequence is TGCGCCAGCAGCCAAGAATCCAGCGGGAGAGTCGCCGGGGAGCTGTTTTTT. This encodes CASSQESSGRVAGELFF.

This clone was seen more than once but under ten times. The CDR3 bases are TGTGCCAGCAGCTTAGGCCGGGAGGGTAACACTGAAGCTTTCTTT. This gives the protein CASSLGREGNTEAFF. The chain carries TRBV7-9 and TRBJ1-1; unclear D gene. The V and J ends lost 1 base and 2 bases respectively, with 11 bases between them. The CDR3 covers 15 residues. In germline, CDR1 is SEHNR, CDR2 FQNEAQ (reference sequence).

This clone was counted a few times. At the DNA level, this CDR3 is encoded by other sequences in the same sample as well. CDR3 in amino acids: CASSVAEGGYEQYF. The DNA of the CDR3 is TGTGCCAGCAGCGTAGCGGAGGGAGGGTACGAGCAGTACTTC. The genes are TRBV9 and TRBJ2-7; 7 nucleotides match TRBD2. Germline V gives CDR1 SGDLS, CDR2 YYNGEE. J lost 4 bases, V lost 0 bases, and 4 bases had no gene match. This CDR3 spans 14 amino acids.

This chain joins TRBV18 and TRBJ1-4; unclear D gene. From germline, CDR1 is KGHSH and CDR2 LQKENI. V lost 6 bases and J 0 bases, leaving 8 bases between the germline ends. There are 14 residues in the CDR3. Here the CDR3 DNA reads TGTGCCAGCTCCAATCAGGCAACTAATGAAAAACTGTTTTTT. This encodes CASSNQATNEKLFF.

The chain recombines TRBV5-1 with TRBJ2-3; D is unresolved. Germline lookup yields CDR1 SGHRS and CDR2 YFSETQ. This CDR3 has 14 residues. Between the trimmed V and J ends, which lost 3 bases and 2 bases, there was a span of 10 bases. The CDR3 is CASSWAGDTDTQYF. The CDR3 DNA reads as TGCGCCAGCAGCTGGGCCGGAGACACAGATACGCAGTATTTT.

As concerns this clone: Other nucleotide sequences from this sample produce the same CDR3. This chain joins TRBV7-9 and TRBJ2-3; no definite D call. This CDR3 spans 12 amino acids. Germline V lookup: CDR1 SEHNR, CDR2 FQNEAQ (reference sequence). V shed 5 bases and J shed 0 bases, with 3 bases lying between them. CDR3 protein: CASSKSTDTQYF. As DNA, the CDR3 is TGTGCCAGCAGCAAAAGCACAGATACGCAGTATTTT.

This clone has just a few counts. The V and J genes are TRBV18 and TRBJ2-7; D remains unclear. The CDR3 has 16 amino acids. Deletions cut 1 base from V and 0 bases from J, with 13 bases between. The germline gives CDR1 KGHSH, CDR2 LQKENI. For the CDR3, the DNA is TGTGCCAGCTCACCACGGTATCAGGTTAGCTCCTACGAGCAGTACTTC. Amino acids: CASSPRYQVSSYEQYF.

The rearrangement links TRBV5-1 to TRBJ2-5, with 11 bases matching TRBD2. Unmatched junction bases numbered 4, after V lost 4 bases and J lost 2 bases. The CDR3 sequence is 15 residues long. Germline lookup yields CDR1 SGHRS and CDR2 YFSETQ. The CDR3 DNA reads as TGCGCCAGCAGCGGTTCTAGCGGGGGGCAAGAGACCCAGTACTTC. Residues: CASSGSSGGQETQYF. Drawing the rest from reference TRBV5-1 and TRBJ2-5, the complete variable domain is KAGVTQTPRYLIKTRGQQVTLSCSPISGHRSVSWYQQTPGQGLQFLFEYFSETQRNKGNFPGRFSGRQFSNSRSEMNVSTLELGDSALYLCASSGSSGGQETQYFGPGTRLLVL.

The rearrangement joins TRBV5-1 to TRBJ2-1; 9 bases map to TRBD2. The CDR3 is 17 residues long. Germline V gene sequence: CDR1 SGHRS, CDR2 YFSETQ. J was trimmed by 3 bases and V by 0 bases; bases with no gene match: 7. In DNA, the CDR3 is TGCGCCAGCAGCTTGGCCAAGGTAGCGGGGGACTACAATGAGCAGTTCTTC. Translated, it gives CASSLAKVAGDYNEQFF.